Here is one TCR beta chain with its context. What it binds is unknown. The data stem from a study of PD-1 blockade in classical Hodgkin lymphoma. Findings of the study overall: Baseline diversity in complete responders resembled that of newly diagnosed patients. A reduction in baseline TCR diversity was reportedly seen in newly diagnosed patients relative to healthy donors. Repertoire differences have undefined causes, possibly disease activity or prior therapy.

Following autologous stem cell transplantation, relapse occurred in every patient, and exposure to brentuximab vedotin varied. V was clipped by 4 bases and J by 7 bases, with 23 bases between them. Germline lookup yields CDR1 MDHEN and CDR2 SYDVKM. This CDR3 has 16 residues. The repertoire was sequenced with immunoSEQ multiplex PCR; TCRdb's copy has only in-frame clones and lacks some. The sample records some 16,000 clones, roughly 84% being singletons. The chain joins TRBV28 to TRBJ2-7, with D hard to call. The sequencing used peripheral blood mononuclear cells (PBMCs), collected before the second cycle of nivolumab. This clonotype was sampled from a human donor with classical Hodgkin lymphoma. This CDR3 reads CASSYMVTQPSWEQYF. CDR3 sequence (DNA): TGTGCCAGCAGTTATATGGTGACCCAGCCTTCTTGGGAGCAGTACTTC.